One and the same sample provided the 23 T cell receptor beta chains below, sequenced in a study of blood T cell repertoires in COVID-19. Repertoires were generated with immunoSEQ multiplex PCR, while TCRdb's copy carries only in-frame clones and drops some. The table includes roughly 360,000 clones, under 85% detected once. The sequenced material came from PBMCs or T cells enriched from blood (not recorded which). The receptors were sampled from a woman in her 50s who had recovered from COVID-19.

The chain combines TRBV11-3 with TRBJ2-1; unclear D gene. V lost 1 base and J 0 bases, leaving 4 bases between the germline ends. The CDR3 has 14 residues. The germline gives CDR1 SGHNT, CDR2 YENEEA. The CDR3 DNA follows: TGTGCCAGCAGCTTAGGACACTCCTACAATGAGCAGTTCTTC. It is translated as CASSLGHSYNEQFF.

This clone was picked up one time. The chain combines TRBV4-1 with TRBJ2-3; 8 bases agree with TRBD1. Germline V gene data show CDR1 as MGHRA and CDR2 as YSYEKL. The CDR3 is 18 residues long. V was clipped by 6 bases and J by 0 bases; unmatched bases: 14. In DNA form, the CDR3 reads TGCGCCAGCAGGGGGAGGAGCGGACAGGGCCCTAGCACAGATACGCAGTATTTT. Translating it yields CASRGRSGQGPSTDTQYF.

The chain joins TRBV7-2 to TRBJ2-1; the match to TRBD1 covers 8 bases. With 4 bases clipped from V and 7 bases from J, the junction kept 3 bases outside the gene matches. This CDR3 region has 13 residues. The V gene's germline CDR1 is SGHTA and CDR2 FQGNSA. CDR3 nucleotides: TGTGCCAGCAGCTCACAGGGGGTAAATGAGCAGTTCTTC. Its translation: CASSSQGVNEQFF. Filled out from reference TRBV7-2 and TRBJ2-1, the complete variable domain reads GAGVSQSPSNKVTEKGKDVELRCDPISGHTALYWYRQSLGQGLEFLIYFQGNSAPDKSGLPSDRFSAERTGGSVSTLTIQRTQQEDSAVYLCASSSQGVNEQFFGPGTRLTVL.

This sequence joins TRBV7-2 and TRBJ1-3; D is undetermined. This CDR3 region has 15 residues. The germline V gene has CDR1 SGHTA and CDR2 FQGNSA. V lost 1 base and J 0 bases, leaving 7 bases between the germline ends. CDR3 loop: CASSLVGSSGNTIYF. CDR3 nucleotides: TGTGCCAGCAGCTTAGTGGGCAGCTCTGGAAACACCATATATTTT.

This clone was observed a single time. The chain employs TRBV6-5 and TRBJ2-7; 7 bases map to TRBD1. The CDR3 is made up of 15 amino acids. CDR1 and CDR2 from the germline V gene are MNHEY and SVGAGI. J was trimmed by 1 base and V by 4 bases; bases with no gene match: 7. The CDR3 sequence is CASSSSGTASYEQYF. CDR3 bases: TGTGCCAGCAGTTCTTCCGGGACAGCATCCTACGAGCAGTACTTC.

CDR3 region: CAWSRDSVSNQPQHF. The CDR3 DNA reads as TGTGCCTGGTCCAGGGACAGCGTTAGCAATCAGCCCCAGCATTTT. J is TRBJ1-5 and V is TRBV30; 7 bases agree with TRBD1. This CDR3 comprises 15 residues. Trimming at V came to 5 bases and at J to 0 bases, leaving 7 bases not matched to a gene. CDR1 and CDR2 from the germline V gene are GTSNPN and SVGIG (reference sequence).

This sequence joins TRBV9 and TRBJ1-1, with D possibly matching TRBD1 (5 bases). Germline V lookup: CDR1 SGDLS, CDR2 YYNGEE. The CDR3 is made up of 15 amino acids. Trimming stripped 0 bases from V and 5 bases from J, with 14 bases between. CDR3: CASSVAPGGSTEAFF. DNA for the CDR3: TGTGCCAGCAGCGTAGCTCCCGGGGGAAGTACTGAAGCTTTCTTT.

V gene TRBV27 combines with J gene TRBJ1-6, with D possibly TRBD1 on 5 matching bases. Per germline, CDR1 MNHEY and CDR2 SMNVEV (reference sequence). This CDR3 is 14 amino acids long. Trimming shortened V by 3 bases and J by 5 bases, and 8 bases separated the two germline ends. DNA for the CDR3: TGTGCCAGCAGTTTGACAGCCGATAATTCACCCCTCCACTTT. This sequence encodes CASSLTADNSPLHF.

This clone has just a few counts. The rearrangement links TRBV2 to TRBJ1-2; D gene unclear. The CDR3 is 12 amino acids. V lost 4 bases, J lost 5 bases, and 8 bases lay in between. From germline, CDR1 is SNHLY and CDR2 FYNNEI. CDR3 coding DNA: TGTGCCAGCAGTGGTTGGAGGTATGGCTACACCTTC. Its translation: CASSGWRYGYTF.

To note about this clone: Mismatch with germline at one junction end may stem from a read error. The chain combines TRBV6-1 with TRBJ1-2, with D tentatively TRBD1 (6 bases). CDR1 and CDR2 (germline): MNHNS, SASEGT. The CDR3 is 16 amino acids. The CDR3 DNA sequence: TGTGCCAGCAGTGAAGCGGTTTTGGGCAGGGGTTATGCCTACACCTTC. It yields the protein CASSEAVLGRGYAYTF.

The V call is TRBV7-2, the J call TRBJ1-2, with TRBD1 matching over 8 bases. Germline assignment: CDR1 SGHTA and CDR2 FQGNSA. The CDR3 extends over 18 amino acids. J was trimmed by 7 bases and V by 3 bases; bases with no gene match: 19. CDR3 nucleotides: TGTGCCAGCAGCTTTCGGAGTGGTTTAAGCAGGGGGCAGGGTGGCTACACCTTC. This translates into CASSFRSGLSRGQGGYTF.

The V call is TRBV11-3, the J call TRBJ2-3; 13 nucleotides align to TRBD2. Germline V gives CDR1 SGHNT, CDR2 YENEEA. The CDR3 length is 17 residues. V shed 5 bases, J shed 3 bases, and the junction held 8 bases outside the gene matches. The CDR3 nucleotides read TGTGCCAGCAGCCCCCGGACTAGCGGGAGTGGAACAGATACGCAGTATTTT. Its translation is CASSPRTSGSGTDTQYF.

The chain carries TRBV6-2 or TRBV6-3 and TRBJ1-2, with a weak D call TRBD1 (5 bases). V was shortened by 3 bases and J by 3 bases, with 14 bases between the two germline ends. CDR1 is MNHEY, CDR2 SVGEGT, per germline. This CDR3 region has 15 residues. CDR3 sequence reads: CASSYSTGADYGYTF. The DNA of the CDR3 is TGTGCCAGCAGTTATAGCACAGGTGCGGACTATGGCTACACCTTC.

The chain links TRBV5-6 to TRBJ2-1; TRBD1 matches at 8 bases. V lost 4 bases to trimming and J lost 9 bases; unmatched junction nucleotides: 3. The germline CDR1 and CDR2 sequences are SGHDT and YYEEEE. CDR3 size: 12 residues. Written as DNA, the CDR3 is TGTGCCAGCAGCCCAGGGGGCGGTGAGCAGTTCTTC. It codes for CASSPGGGEQFF.

The V and J genes are TRBV19 and TRBJ1-2; D uncertain. Trimming took 3 bases from V and 0 from J, leaving 8 bases between them. Germline V gives CDR1 LNHDA, CDR2 SQIVND (reference sequence). The CDR3 consists of 14 residues. The CDR3 DNA reads TGTGCCAGTAGTATTGAGGGAGCTAACTATGGCTACACCTTC. Translating gives CASSIEGANYGYTF.

The chain combines TRBV29-1 with TRBJ2-1; D not certain. Germline V gene lookup returns CDR1 SQVTM and CDR2 ANQGSEA. CDR3 length: 10 residues. The V end was cut by 4 bases, the J end by 9 bases, with 7 bases between. CDR3 amino acids: CSVGHIEQFF. As DNA, the CDR3 is TGCAGCGTTGGGCATATTGAGCAGTTCTTC.

The V gene is TRBV4-1, the J gene TRBJ2-7; D may be TRBD2 (5 bases). CDR3 length: 17 amino acids. The V gene lost 1 base and the J gene lost 0 bases, with 16 bases spanning the gap. Germline values: CDR1 MGHRA, CDR2 YSYEKL. This CDR3 reads CASSQVLEDLASYEQYF. The DNA of the CDR3 is TGCGCCAGCAGCCAAGTATTGGAAGATCTAGCCTCCTACGAGCAGTACTTC.

This clone was counted between two and nine times. The CDR3: CASSLTGIGTVLLGYGYTF. CDR3 nucleotide sequence: TGTGCCAGCAGCTTAACGGGTATAGGGACAGTCCTACTCGGCTATGGCTACACCTTC. The J gene is TRBJ1-2, the V gene TRBV7-9; the match to TRBD1 covers 7 bases. Trimming took 2 bases from V and 4 from J; bases not matched to a gene: 19. CDR3 length: 19 amino acids. From germline, CDR1 is SEHNR and CDR2 FQNEAQ (reference sequence).

The chain uses TRBV19 and TRBJ1-1; 7 bases are a match to TRBD1. The ends lost 3 bases at V and 5 bases at J; junction bases unmatched: 15. Germline loops: CDR1 LNHDA, CDR2 SQIVND (reference sequence). This CDR3 is built from 17 residues. This CDR3 reads CASSITNQRQGGTEAFF. CDR3 bases: TGTGCCAGTAGTATTACGAACCAACGACAGGGTGGTACTGAAGCTTTCTTT.

The chain has TRBV9 and TRBJ1-2; perhaps TRBD1 as D (6 bases). The germline V gene has CDR1 SGDLS and CDR2 YYNGEE. CDR3 length equals 16 residues. Trimming pared 5 bases from V and 4 bases from J, leaving 21 bases between. CDR3: CASSTSASGGTYGYTF. The CDR3 region has the DNA TGTGCCAGCAGTACCTCTGCTTCGGGGGGCACCTATGGCTACACCTTC.

There are a few counts of this clone. The chain recombines TRBV27 with TRBJ1-2, with 7 bases lining up with TRBD1. Germline assignment: CDR1 MNHEY and CDR2 SMNVEV (reference sequence). The CDR3 has 17 amino acids. V shed 4 bases and J 7 bases; nucleotides not matched to a gene: 18. Here the CDR3 reads CASSSAGGDRYLGGYTF. The CDR3 coding sequence is TGTGCCAGCAGTTCCGCAGGGGGAGACCGTTACTTAGGTGGCTACACCTTC.

This clone appeared once. V and J are TRBV19 and TRBJ2-7; 8 positions match TRBD1. The CDR3 totals 15 residues. The germline CDR1 and CDR2 sequences are LNHDA and SQIVND (reference sequence). Trimming took 7 bases from V and 3 from J; bases not matched to a gene: 11. In DNA, the CDR3 is TGTGCCAGTAAAGAAACAGGACAGGGTGACTACGAGCAGTACTTC. It encodes CASKETGQGDYEQYF. The full variable domain, its missing parts supplied by reference TRBV19 and TRBJ2-7, is DGGITQSPKYLFRKEGQNVTLSCEQNLNHDAMYWYRQDPGQGLRLIYYSQIVNDFQKGDIAEGYSVSREKKESFPLTVTSAQKNPTAFYLCASKETGQGDYEQYFGPGTRLTVT.

This clone turned up a few times. The rearrangement links TRBV6-2 or TRBV6-3 to TRBJ1-2; 10 bases map to TRBD1. This CDR3 has 13 residues. Germline V gives CDR1 MNHEY, CDR2 SVGEGT. The trim removed 5 bases at V and 9 bases at J, leaving 6 bases unmatched. The CDR3 protein is CASSRDRGLSYTF. CDR3 DNA sequence: TGTGCCAGCAGTAGGGACAGGGGTTTGAGCTACACCTTC.